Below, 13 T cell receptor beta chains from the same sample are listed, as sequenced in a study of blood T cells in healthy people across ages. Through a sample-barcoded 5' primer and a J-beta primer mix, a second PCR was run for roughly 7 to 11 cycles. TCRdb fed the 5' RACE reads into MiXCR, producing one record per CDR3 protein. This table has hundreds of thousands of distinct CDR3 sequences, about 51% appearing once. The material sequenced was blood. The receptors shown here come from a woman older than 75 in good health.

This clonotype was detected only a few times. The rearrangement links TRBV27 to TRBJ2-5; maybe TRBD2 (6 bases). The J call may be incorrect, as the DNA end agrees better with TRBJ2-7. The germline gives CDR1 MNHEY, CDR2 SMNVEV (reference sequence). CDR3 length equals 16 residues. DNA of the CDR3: TGTGCCAGCAACATCATGGGCGGGGCGTCTACCTACGAGCAGTACTTC. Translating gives CASNIMGGASTYEQYF.

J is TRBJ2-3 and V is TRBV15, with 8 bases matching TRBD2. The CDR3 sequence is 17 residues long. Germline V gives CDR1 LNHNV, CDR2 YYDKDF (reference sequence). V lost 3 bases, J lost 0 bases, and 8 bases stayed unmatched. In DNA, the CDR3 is TGTGCCACCAGCAGCAGCGGGAGCCTTACTAGCACAGATACGCAGTATTTT. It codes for CATSSSGSLTSTDTQYF.

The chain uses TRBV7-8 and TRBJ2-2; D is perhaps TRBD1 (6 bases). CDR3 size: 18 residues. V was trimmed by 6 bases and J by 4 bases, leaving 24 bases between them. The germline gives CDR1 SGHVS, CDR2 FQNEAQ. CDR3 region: CASRKPGHSLQGTGELFF. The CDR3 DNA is TGTGCCAGCAGGAAACCGGGACATAGCTTACAAGGCACCGGGGAGCTGTTTTTT.

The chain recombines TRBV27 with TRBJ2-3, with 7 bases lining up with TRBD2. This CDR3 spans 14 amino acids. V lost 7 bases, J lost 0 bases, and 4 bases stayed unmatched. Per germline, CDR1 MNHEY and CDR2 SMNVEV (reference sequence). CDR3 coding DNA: TGTGCCAGCAAACTAGCGACCAGCACAGATACGCAGTATTTT. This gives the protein CASKLATSTDTQYF.

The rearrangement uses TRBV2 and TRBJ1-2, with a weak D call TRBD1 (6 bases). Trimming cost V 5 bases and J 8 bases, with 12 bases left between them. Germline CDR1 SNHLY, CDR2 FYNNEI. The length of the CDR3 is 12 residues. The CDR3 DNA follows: TGTGCCAGCAGTAAAGACAGGAGCGGCTACACCTTC. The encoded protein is CASSKDRSGYTF.

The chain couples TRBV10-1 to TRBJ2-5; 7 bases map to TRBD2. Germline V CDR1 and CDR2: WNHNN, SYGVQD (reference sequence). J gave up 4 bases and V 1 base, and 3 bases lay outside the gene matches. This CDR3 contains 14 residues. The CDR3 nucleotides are TGCGCCAGCAGTGAGTTGCGGGAGAGAGAGACCCAGTACTTC. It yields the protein CASSELRERETQYF.

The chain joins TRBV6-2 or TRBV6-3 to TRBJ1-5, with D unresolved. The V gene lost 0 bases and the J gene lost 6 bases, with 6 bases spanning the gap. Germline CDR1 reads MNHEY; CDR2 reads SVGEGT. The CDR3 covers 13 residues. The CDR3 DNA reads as TGTGCCAGCAGTTACTCTCAAGTTCAGCCCCAGCATTTT. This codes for CASSYSQVQPQHF.

The CDR3 region has the DNA TGCAGTGCGCGTCCGGGACTAGTGGACGAGCAGTACTTC. It yields the protein CSARPGLVDEQYF. The chain uses TRBV20-1 and TRBJ2-7, with 8 bases matching TRBD2. Germline CDR1 is DFQATT and CDR2 is SNEGSKA (reference sequence). This CDR3 contains 13 residues. The ends lost 6 bases at V and 5 bases at J; junction bases unmatched: 9.

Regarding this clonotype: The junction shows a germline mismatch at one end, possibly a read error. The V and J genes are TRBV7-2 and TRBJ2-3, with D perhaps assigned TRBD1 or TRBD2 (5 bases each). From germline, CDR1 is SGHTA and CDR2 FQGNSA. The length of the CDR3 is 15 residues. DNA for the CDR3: TGCGCCAGCAGCTCAATAGGTAGAGGGGCAGATACGCAGTATTTT. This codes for CASSSIGRGADTQYF. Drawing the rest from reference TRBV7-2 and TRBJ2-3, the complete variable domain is GAGVSQSPSNKVTEKGKDVELRCDPISGHTALYWYRQSLGQGLEFLIYFQGNSAPDKSGLPSDRFSAERTGGSVSTLTIQRTQQEDSAVYLCASSSIGRGADTQYFGPGTRLTVL.

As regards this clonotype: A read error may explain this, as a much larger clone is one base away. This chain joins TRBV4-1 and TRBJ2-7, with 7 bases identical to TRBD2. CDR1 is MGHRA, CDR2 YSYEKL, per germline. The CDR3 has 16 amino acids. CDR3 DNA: TGCGCCAGCAGCCAACCCAGGGAGGGATTTCCCTACGGGCAGTACTTC. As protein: CASSQPREGFPYGQYF.

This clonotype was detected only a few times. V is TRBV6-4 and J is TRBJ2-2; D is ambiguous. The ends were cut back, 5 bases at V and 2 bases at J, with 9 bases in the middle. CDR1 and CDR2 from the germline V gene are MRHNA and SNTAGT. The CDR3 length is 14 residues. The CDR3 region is CASSILINTGELFF. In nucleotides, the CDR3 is TGTGCCAGCAGTATTCTTATAAACACCGGGGAGCTGTTTTTT.

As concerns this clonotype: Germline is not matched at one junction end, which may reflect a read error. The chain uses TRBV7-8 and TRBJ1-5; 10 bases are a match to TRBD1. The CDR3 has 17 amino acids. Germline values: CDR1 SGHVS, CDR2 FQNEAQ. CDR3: CASSPPSRDRGNQAQHF. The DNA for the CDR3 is TGTGCCAGCAGCCCACCCTCCCGGGACAGGGGTAATCAGGCCCAGCATTTT.

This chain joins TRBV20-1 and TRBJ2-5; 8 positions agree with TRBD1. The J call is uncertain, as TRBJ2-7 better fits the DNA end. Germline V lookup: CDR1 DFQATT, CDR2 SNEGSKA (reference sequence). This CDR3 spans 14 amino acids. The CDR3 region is CSALRGRGLYEQYF. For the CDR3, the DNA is TGCAGTGCCCTCCGAGGCAGGGGGCTGTACGAGCAGTACTTC.